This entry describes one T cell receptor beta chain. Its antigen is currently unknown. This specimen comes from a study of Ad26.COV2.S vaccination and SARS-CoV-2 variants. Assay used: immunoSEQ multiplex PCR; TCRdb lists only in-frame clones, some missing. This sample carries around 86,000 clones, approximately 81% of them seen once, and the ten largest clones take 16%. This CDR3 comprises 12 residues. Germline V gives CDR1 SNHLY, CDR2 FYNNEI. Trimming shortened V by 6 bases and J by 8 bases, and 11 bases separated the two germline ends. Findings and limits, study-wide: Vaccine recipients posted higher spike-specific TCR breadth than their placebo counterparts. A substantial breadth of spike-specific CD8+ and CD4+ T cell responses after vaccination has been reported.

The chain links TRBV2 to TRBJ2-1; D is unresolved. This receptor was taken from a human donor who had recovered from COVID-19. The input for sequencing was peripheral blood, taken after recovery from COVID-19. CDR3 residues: CASRFNGDEQFF. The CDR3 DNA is TGTGCCAGCAGGTTCAATGGCGATGAGCAGTTCTTC. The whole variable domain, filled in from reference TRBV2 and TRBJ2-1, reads EPEVTQTPSHQVTQMGQEVILRCVPISNHLYFYWYRQILGQKVEFLVSFYNNEISEKSEIFDDQFSVERPDGSNFTLKIRSTKLEDSAMYFCASRFNGDEQFFGPGTRLTVL.